One and the same sample provided the 18 T cell receptor beta chains below, sequenced in a study of T-cell memory formation after mild COVID-19. TCRdb used MiXCR to reprocess the 5' RACE reads, holding one entry per CDR3 protein. This sample has a few hundred thousand distinct CDR3 sequences, with 21% found just once. Input material: PBMCs or a T cell subset sorted from them (not recorded which). The receptor set was obtained from an adult woman who had mild COVID-19 (a few samples of this study predate the infection). Cell type and time point are not known.

J is TRBJ1-2 and V is TRBV3-1; D is perhaps TRBD1 (5 bases). From germline, CDR1 is LGHDT and CDR2 YNNKEL (reference sequence). The CDR3 has 18 residues. Trimming took off 0 bases at V and 2 bases at J, with 19 bases between the two ends. CDR3 in DNA: TGTGCCAGCAGCCAAGATTCTTCCGGGACTTACAGAAACTATGGCTACACCTTC. Amino acid sequence: CASSQDSSGTYRNYGYTF.

The gene calls are TRBV3-1 and TRBJ1-5, with unresolved D. The germline gives CDR1 LGHDT, CDR2 YNNKEL (reference sequence). Trimming took 4 bases from V and 2 from J, leaving 12 bases between them. The CDR3 has 15 amino acids. CDR3 DNA: TGTGCCAGCAGCCCAGGATTTACAGGCAATCAGCCCCAGCATTTT. This translates into CASSPGFTGNQPQHF.

Only one count was recorded for this clonotype. V gene TRBV4-3 combines with J gene TRBJ2-2, with 7 bases that match TRBD2. Germline V CDR1 and CDR2: LGHNA, YSLEER. The CDR3 spans 16 residues. V lost 0 bases and J lost 5; bases outside the gene matches: 6. The CDR3 reads CASSQDAAGRTGELFF. Here the CDR3 DNA reads TGCGCCAGCAGCCAAGATGCAGCGGGAAGGACCGGGGAGCTGTTTTTT.

This clonotype showed up many times. This chain joins TRBV7-9 and TRBJ2-7, with D perhaps TRBD2 (6 bases). Trimming shortened V by 5 bases and J by 2 bases, and 16 bases separated the two germline ends. This CDR3 region has 15 residues. CDR1 is SEHNR, CDR2 FQNEAQ, per germline (reference sequence). The CDR3 here is CASSPRGIGTYEQYF. CDR3 nucleotides: TGTGCCAGCAGCCCTCGCGGGATTGGGACCTACGAGCAGTACTTC.

This clonotype has only one observation. The chain is built from TRBV18 and TRBJ2-1; possibly TRBD2 for D (6 bases). Germline V gene sequence: CDR1 KGHSH, CDR2 LQKENI. The V and J ends lost 3 bases and 5 bases respectively, with 14 bases between them. This CDR3 is 15 amino acids long. Written as DNA, the CDR3 is TGTGCCAGCTCACCCAGCGGGTTGGGGAACAATGAGCAGTTCTTC. Its protein is CASSPSGLGNNEQFF.

This sequence joins TRBV5-5 and TRBJ1-5, with D unresolved. Trimming took 4 bases from V and 1 from J, leaving 12 bases between them. Germline CDR1 reads SGHKS; CDR2 reads YYEKEE (reference sequence). This CDR3 is built from 15 residues. The CDR3 nucleotides are TGTGCCAGCAGCCCGCTGAGCGGGAGCAATCAGCCCCAGCATTTT. Amino acids: CASSPLSGSNQPQHF. Looking up the rest from reference TRBV5-5 and TRBJ1-5 gives the full variable domain: DAGVTQSPTHLIKTRGQQVTLRCSPISGHKSVSWYQQVLGQGPQFIFQYYEKEERGRGNFPDRFSARQFPNYSSELNVNALLLGDSALYLCASSPLSGSNQPQHFGDGTRLSIL.

This clonotype was recorded a few times. The rearrangement links TRBV5-6 to TRBJ2-1; 7 bases are shared with TRBD1. The CDR3 covers 15 residues. Germline V lookup: CDR1 SGHDT, CDR2 YYEEEE. After removal of 5 bases from V and 2 bases from J, the junction contained 7 bases not matched to a gene. The CDR3 nucleotides read TGTGCCAGCAGGGGGGACAGCGAAACCTACAATGAGCAGTTCTTC. Protein: CASRGDSETYNEQFF. Together with reference TRBV5-6 and TRBJ2-1, the CDR3 gives the full variable domain: DAGVTQSPTHLIKTRGQQVTLRCSPKSGHDTVSWYQQALGQGPQFIFQYYEEEERQRGNFPDRFSGHQFPNYSSELNVNALLLGDSALYLCASRGDSETYNEQFFGPGTRLTVL.

J is TRBJ2-3 and V is TRBV14, with D maybe TRBD2 (6 bases). The CDR3 loop spans 18 amino acids. V dropped 4 bases and J dropped 7 bases, with 27 bases sitting between them. Germline V gene sequence: CDR1 SGHDN, CDR2 FVKESK. The CDR3 nucleotides read TGTGCCAGCAGCCCGAGAGTAGGAGCTGAGGGGCGGGGATATACGCAGTATTTT. This gives the protein CASSPRVGAEGRGYTQYF.

J is TRBJ2-1 and V is TRBV24-1; 12 bases fit TRBD2. The CDR3 loop spans 17 amino acids. V trimming: 1 base; J trimming: 3 bases; junction bases outside the gene matches: 3. The V gene's germline CDR1 is KGHDR and CDR2 SFDVKD. The CDR3 reads CATSDFPTSGSYNEQFF. For the CDR3, the DNA is TGTGCCACCAGTGATTTCCCGACTAGCGGGAGCTACAATGAGCAGTTCTTC.

This clonotype was counted many times. The rearrangement links TRBV2 to TRBJ2-7, with 10 positions matching TRBD1. This CDR3 contains 17 residues. The germline CDR1 and CDR2 sequences are SNHLY and FYNNEI. The trim removed 2 bases at V and 0 bases at J, leaving 7 bases unmatched. The CDR3 loop is CASSEIPGQGNSYEQYF. In nucleotides, the CDR3 is TGTGCCAGCAGTGAAATTCCGGGACAGGGGAACTCCTACGAGCAGTACTTC.

This sequence joins TRBV9 and TRBJ2-6, with TRBD1 identical over 7 bases. The CDR3 length is 17 residues. CDR1 is SGDLS and CDR2 is YYNGEE in the germline V gene. Trimming took 4 bases from V and 1 from J; bases not matched to a gene: 8. Here the CDR3 reads CASSPRTGQSGANVLTF. The CDR3 DNA reads TGTGCCAGCAGCCCCCGGACAGGTCAGTCTGGGGCCAACGTCCTGACTTTC.

The chain links TRBV18 to TRBJ2-3, with D perhaps TRBD1 or TRBD2 (5 bases each). CDR3 length: 15 amino acids. The V and J ends lost 8 bases and 2 bases respectively, with 17 bases between them. Germline V gene data show CDR1 as KGHSH and CDR2 as LQKENI. The CDR3 protein is CASPQGAGYTDTQYF. The CDR3 DNA sequence: TGTGCCAGCCCCCAGGGAGCTGGTTACACAGATACGCAGTATTTT.

The V gene is TRBV12-3 or TRBV12-4, the J gene TRBJ1-1; no firm D call. V gave up 5 bases and J gave up 1 base, with 8 bases separating them. The CDR3 is 13 amino acids. CDR3 bases: TGTGCCAGCAGTCCCACGAAGAACACTGAAGCTTTCTTT. Translation gives CASSPTKNTEAFF.

The V and J genes are TRBV6-1 and TRBJ2-6; D may be TRBD2 (5 bases). CDR1 MNHNS and CDR2 SASEGT come from the germline V gene. Deletions cut 4 bases from V and 1 base from J, with 17 bases between. The length of the CDR3 is 18 residues. The CDR3: CASSGQIGERSGANVLTF. The CDR3 DNA reads TGTGCCAGCAGTGGTCAGATTGGGGAGAGGTCTGGGGCCAACGTCCTGACTTTC.

This clonotype was observed a few times. The chain carries TRBV7-6 and TRBJ2-2; D is undetermined. V shed 1 base and J shed 0 bases, with 9 bases lying between them. CDR1 and CDR2 from the germline V gene are SGHVS and FNYEAQ. This CDR3 is 16 amino acids long. The CDR3 nucleotides are TGTGCCAGCAGCTTAGACAGCGCAGCGAACACCGGGGAGCTGTTTTTT. Protein sequence: CASSLDSAANTGELFF.

CDR3 loop: CASTPTGTSGGYTQYF. CDR3 DNA sequence: TGTGCCAGCACCCCAACGGGGACTAGCGGGGGTTATACGCAGTATTTT. This chain connects TRBV6-5 to TRBJ2-3; TRBD2 agrees at 14 bases. V was pared by 7 bases and J by 7 bases, with 10 bases of the junction left unmatched. The CDR3 totals 16 residues. Germline V gene lookup returns CDR1 MNHEY and CDR2 SVGAGI.

V and J are TRBV7-3 and TRBJ2-2; no definite D call. This CDR3 has 15 amino acids. Germline lookup yields CDR1 SGHTA and CDR2 FQGTGA. V gave up 3 bases and J gave up 2 bases, with 10 bases separating them. Written as DNA, the CDR3 is TGTGCCAGCAGCTTTGGACCAATAAACACCGGGGAGCTGTTTTTT. Residues: CASSFGPINTGELFF.

This CDR3 reads CASSGGRYSPLHF. The CDR3 DNA follows: TGTGCCAGCTCAGGGGGCCGGTATTCACCCCTCCACTTT. This chain uses TRBV6-2 or TRBV6-3 with TRBJ1-6; 8 bases are a match to TRBD1. Germline loops: CDR1 MNHEY, CDR2 SVGEGT. V was pared by 8 bases and J by 8 bases, with 5 bases of the junction left unmatched. CDR3 length: 13 amino acids.